Given below is one T cell receptor (beta chain) in context. Across under 25 US areas, participants ranged in age from 18 to 89 years. In the authors' workflow: Estimated nucleated cell counts came from reference gene primer amplification. The method was immunoSEQ multiplex PCR; TCRdb's version includes in-frame clones alone and lacks a portion of them. Clone size and V and J calls were adopted from that table, with D and trimming inferred from the DNA. The table shows about 220,000 clones, with more than 70% occurring only once. This sample stems from a study of blood T cell repertoires in COVID-19. Looking at the study overall: The United States, Italy and Spain were the sources of the acute and convalescent COVID-19 samples.

CDR3 length: 12 residues. V was pared by 4 bases and J by 0 bases, with 4 bases between. CDR1 and CDR2 from the germline V gene are LGHDT and YNNKEL (reference sequence). The sample consisted of PBMCs or T cells enriched from blood (not recorded which). The sequence was collected from a woman between 35 and 50 years old with acute COVID-19. V is TRBV3-1 (or the pseudogene TRBV3-2) and J is TRBJ2-7; D unresolved. CDR3 bases: TGTGCCAGCAGCCCTAGCTCCTACGAGCAGTACTTC. Its protein product is CASSPSSYEQYF.